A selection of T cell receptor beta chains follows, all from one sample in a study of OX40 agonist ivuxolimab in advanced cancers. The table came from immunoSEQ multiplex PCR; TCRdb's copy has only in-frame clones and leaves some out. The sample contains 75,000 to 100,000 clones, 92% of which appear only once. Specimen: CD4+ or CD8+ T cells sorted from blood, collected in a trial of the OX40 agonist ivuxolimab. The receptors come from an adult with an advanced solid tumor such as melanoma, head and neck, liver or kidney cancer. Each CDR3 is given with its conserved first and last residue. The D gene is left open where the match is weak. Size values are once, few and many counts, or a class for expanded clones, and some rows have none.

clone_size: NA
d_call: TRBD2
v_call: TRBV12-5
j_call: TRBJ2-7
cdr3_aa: CASGLVRASGRRDEQYF
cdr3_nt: TGTGCTAGTGGTTTGGTAAGGGCTAGCGGGAGGCGGGACGAGCAGTACTTC

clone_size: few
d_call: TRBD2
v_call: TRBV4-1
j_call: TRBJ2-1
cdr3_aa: CASSQDRGVYNEQFF
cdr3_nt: TGCGCCAGCAGCCAAGACCGGGGGGTATACAATGAGCAGTTCTTC

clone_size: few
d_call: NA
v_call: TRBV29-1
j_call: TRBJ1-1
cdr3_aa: CSVVEVEAFF
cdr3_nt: TGCAGCGTTGTTGAGGTTGAAGCTTTCTTT

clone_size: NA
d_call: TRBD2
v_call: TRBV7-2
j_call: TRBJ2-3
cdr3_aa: CASSSGPGLGPTDTQYF
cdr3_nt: TGTGCCAGCAGCTCTGGACCGGGACTAGGACCCACAGATACGCAGTATTTT

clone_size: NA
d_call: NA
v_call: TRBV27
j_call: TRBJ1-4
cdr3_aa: CASSLSSRGYEKLFF
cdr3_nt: TGTGCCAGCAGTTTATCGTCGCGGGGGTATGAAAAACTGTTTTTT

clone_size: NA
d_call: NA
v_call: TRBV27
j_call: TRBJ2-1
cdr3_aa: CASSLSRTPGSYNEQFF
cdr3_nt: TGTGCCAGCAGTTTATCACGCACCCCCGGTTCCTACAATGAGCAGTTCTTC

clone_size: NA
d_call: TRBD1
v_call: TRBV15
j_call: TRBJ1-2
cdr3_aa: CATSREGSWEQGSNYGYTF
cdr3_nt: TGTGCCACCAGCAGAGAGGGGAGTTGGGAACAGGGGTCTAACTATGGCTACACCTTC

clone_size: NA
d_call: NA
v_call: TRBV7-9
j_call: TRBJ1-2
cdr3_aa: CASSLGLYGYTF
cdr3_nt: TGTGCCAGCAGCCTGGGCCTATATGGCTACACCTTC

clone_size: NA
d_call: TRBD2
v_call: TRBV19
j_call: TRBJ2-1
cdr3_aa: CASSYGLVRNEQFF
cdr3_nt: TGTGCCAGTAGTTATGGACTAGTGAGAAATGAGCAGTTCTTC

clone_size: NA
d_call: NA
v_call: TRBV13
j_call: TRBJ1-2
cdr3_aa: CASSLPRDGYTF
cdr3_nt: TGTGCCAGCAGCTTACCCAGGGACGGCTACACCTTC

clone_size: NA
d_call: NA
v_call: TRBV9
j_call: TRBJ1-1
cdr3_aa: CASSAGATEAFF
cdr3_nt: TGTGCCAGCAGCGCAGGGGCCACTGAAGCTTTCTTT

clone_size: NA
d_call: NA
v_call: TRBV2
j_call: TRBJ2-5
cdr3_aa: CASSDVWLTETQYF
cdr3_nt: TGTGCCAGCAGTGATGTCTGGCTAACAGAGACCCAGTACTTC

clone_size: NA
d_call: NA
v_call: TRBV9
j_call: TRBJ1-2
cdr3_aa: CASSLRPGYGYTF
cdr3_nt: TGTGCCAGCAGCCTCCGTCCTGGGTATGGCTACACCTTC

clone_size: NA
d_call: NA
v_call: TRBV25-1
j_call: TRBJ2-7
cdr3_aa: CASSENLGGSGPYEQYF
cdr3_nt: TGTGCCAGCAGTGAAAATCTCGGGGGCAGCGGACCCTACGAGCAGTACTTC